This TCR beta chain was profiled in a study of Graves' ophthalmopathy and Graves' hyperthyroidism. The study enrolled ophthalmopathy donors with moderate-to-severe activity, CAS ≥3, NOSPECS ≥4 and duration under 3 months. Study-wide points: Sensitivity reached more than 70% and specificity about 78% when the model predicted ophthalmopathy progression.

This clonotype was recorded at least ten times. Its target is not known. RNA transcripts provided the template for amplifying TCR beta CDR3 regions. HTBI-primed first-round RT-PCR preceded second-round multiplex PCR. Each CDR3 protein is one row after TCRdb ran MiXCR on the multiplex PCR reads. The data contain approximately 460,000 distinct CDR3 sequences, 14% of them singletons. This CDR3 is 13 amino acids long. V lost 7 bases, J lost 2 bases, and 14 bases lay in between. CDR1 GTSNPN and CDR2 SVGIG come from the germline V gene (reference sequence). The sample consisted of blood. The clonotype comes from a young woman with Graves' ophthalmopathy. V gene TRBV30 combines with J gene TRBJ1-2; the D is unclear. The DNA of the CDR3 is TGTGCCTCTTTGTGGCAGAAAAACTATGGCTACACCTTC. This codes for CASLWQKNYGYTF.